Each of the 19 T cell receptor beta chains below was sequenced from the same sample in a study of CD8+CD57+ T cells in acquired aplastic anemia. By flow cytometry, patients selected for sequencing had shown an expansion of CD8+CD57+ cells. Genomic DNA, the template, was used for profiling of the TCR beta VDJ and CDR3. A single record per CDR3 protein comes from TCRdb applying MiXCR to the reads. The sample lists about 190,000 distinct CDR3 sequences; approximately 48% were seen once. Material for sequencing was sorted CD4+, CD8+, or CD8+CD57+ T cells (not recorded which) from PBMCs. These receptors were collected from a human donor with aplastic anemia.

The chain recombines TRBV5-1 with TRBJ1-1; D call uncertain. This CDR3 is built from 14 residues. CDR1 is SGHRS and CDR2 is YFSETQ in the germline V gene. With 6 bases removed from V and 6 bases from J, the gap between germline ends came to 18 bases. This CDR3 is CASMDTGGSAEAFF. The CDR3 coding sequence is TGCGCCAGCATGGATACGGGTGGTTCTGCTGAAGCTTTCTTT.

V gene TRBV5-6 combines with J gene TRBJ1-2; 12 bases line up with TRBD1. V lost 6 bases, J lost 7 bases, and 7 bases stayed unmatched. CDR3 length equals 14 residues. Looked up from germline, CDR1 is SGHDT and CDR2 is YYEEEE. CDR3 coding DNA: TGTGCCAGCATCCAGGGACAGGGGGCAAGTGGCTACACCTTC. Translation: CASIQGQGASGYTF.

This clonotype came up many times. The CDR3 nucleotides read TGTGCCAGCAGCCCCGGGACAGATAGCAATCAGCCCCAGCATTTT. Encoded protein: CASSPGTDSNQPQHF. The chain joins TRBV7-8 to TRBJ1-5; TRBD1 matches at 7 bases. Germline V gives CDR1 SGHVS, CDR2 FQNEAQ. Unmatched junction bases numbered 4, after V lost 5 bases and J lost 0 bases. The CDR3 extends over 15 amino acids.

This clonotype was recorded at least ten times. The CDR3 region is CASSYRDSYEQYF. In DNA form, the CDR3 reads TGTGCCAGCAGTTACCGGGACTCCTACGAGCAGTACTTC. V gene TRBV6-5 combines with J gene TRBJ2-7; D possibly corresponds to TRBD2 (5 bases). Deletions cut 2 bases from V and 0 bases from J, with 5 bases between. CDR3 size: 13 residues. The germline V gene encodes CDR1 MNHEY and CDR2 SVGAGI.

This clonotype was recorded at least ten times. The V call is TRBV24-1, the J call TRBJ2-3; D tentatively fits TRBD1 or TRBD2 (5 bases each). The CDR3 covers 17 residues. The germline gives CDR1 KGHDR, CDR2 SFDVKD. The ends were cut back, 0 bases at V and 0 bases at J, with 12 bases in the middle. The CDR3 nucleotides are TGTGCCACCAGTGATTTGGGGGGACGGTCTAGCACAGATACGCAGTATTTT. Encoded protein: CATSDLGGRSSTDTQYF.

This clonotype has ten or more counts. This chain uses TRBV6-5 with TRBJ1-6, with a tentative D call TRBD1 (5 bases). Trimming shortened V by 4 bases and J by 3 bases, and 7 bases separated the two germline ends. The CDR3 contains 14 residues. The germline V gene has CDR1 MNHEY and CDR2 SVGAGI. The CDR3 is CASSWDLYNSPLHF. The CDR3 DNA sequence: TGTGCCAGCAGTTGGGACCTCTATAATTCACCCCTCCACTTT.

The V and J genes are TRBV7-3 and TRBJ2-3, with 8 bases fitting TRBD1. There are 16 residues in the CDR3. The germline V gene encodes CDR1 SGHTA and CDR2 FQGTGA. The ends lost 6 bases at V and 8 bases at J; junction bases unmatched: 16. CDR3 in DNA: TGTGCCAGCAGTCGAGATAGGACAGGGCCCGTCGCTACGCAGTATTTT. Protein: CASSRDRTGPVATQYF.

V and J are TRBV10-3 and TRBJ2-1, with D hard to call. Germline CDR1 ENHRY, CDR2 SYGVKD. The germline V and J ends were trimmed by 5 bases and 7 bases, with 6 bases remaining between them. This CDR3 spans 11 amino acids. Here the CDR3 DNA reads TGTGCCATCAGTCCTACAAATGAGCAGTTCTTC. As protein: CAISPTNEQFF.

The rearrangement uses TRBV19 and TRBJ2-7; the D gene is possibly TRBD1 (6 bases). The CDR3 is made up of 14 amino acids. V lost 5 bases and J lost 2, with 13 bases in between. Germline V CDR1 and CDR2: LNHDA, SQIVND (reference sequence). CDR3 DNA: TGTGCCAGTAGTGACAGGATGCCAACCTACGAGCAGTACTTC. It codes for CASSDRMPTYEQYF.

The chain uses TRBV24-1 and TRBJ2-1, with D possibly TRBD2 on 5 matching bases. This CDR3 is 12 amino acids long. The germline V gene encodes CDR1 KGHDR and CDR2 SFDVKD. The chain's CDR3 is CARATTRGEQFF. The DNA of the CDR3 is TGTGCTAGAGCGACTACGCGAGGGGAGCAGTTCTTC.

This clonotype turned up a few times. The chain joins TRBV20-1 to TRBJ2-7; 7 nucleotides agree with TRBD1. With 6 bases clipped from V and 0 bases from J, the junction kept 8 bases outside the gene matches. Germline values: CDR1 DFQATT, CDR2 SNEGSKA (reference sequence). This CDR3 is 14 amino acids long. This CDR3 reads CSALTGQSSYEQYF. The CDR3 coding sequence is TGCAGTGCCCTAACGGGACAGAGCTCCTACGAGCAGTACTTC.

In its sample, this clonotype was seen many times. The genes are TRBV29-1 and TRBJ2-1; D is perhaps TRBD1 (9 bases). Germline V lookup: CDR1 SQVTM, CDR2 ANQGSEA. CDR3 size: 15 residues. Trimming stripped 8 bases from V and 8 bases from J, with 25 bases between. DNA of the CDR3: TGCAGCTTCTCGGCGGGGGGACAGGGAATCCATGAGCAGTTCTTC. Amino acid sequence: CSFSAGGQGIHEQFF.

The CDR3 coding sequence is TGCAGTTTGGGCAGAGGCGGCGAGCAGTACTTC. As protein: CSLGRGGEQYF. The chain is built from TRBV20-1 and TRBJ2-7; D is undetermined. This CDR3 contains 11 residues. CDR1 and CDR2 (germline): DFQATT, SNEGSKA (reference sequence). Trimming left V 8 bases short and J 6 bases short, with 14 bases between.

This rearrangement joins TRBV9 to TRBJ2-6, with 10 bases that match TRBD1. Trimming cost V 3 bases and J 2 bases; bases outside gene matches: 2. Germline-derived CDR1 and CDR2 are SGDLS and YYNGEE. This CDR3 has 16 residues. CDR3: CASSATGGAGANVLTF. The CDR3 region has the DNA TGTGCCAGCAGCGCGACAGGGGGCGCTGGGGCCAACGTCCTGACTTTC.

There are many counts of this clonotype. CDR3 sequence (DNA): TGTGCCAGCAGGCGAACCGGGGAGCTGTTTTTT. As protein: CASRRTGELFF. The chain combines TRBV5-8 with TRBJ2-2; no clear D gene. The V gene lost 5 bases and the J gene lost 5 bases, with 4 bases spanning the gap. Germline values: CDR1 SGHTS, CDR2 YDEGEE. The CDR3 runs 11 residues.

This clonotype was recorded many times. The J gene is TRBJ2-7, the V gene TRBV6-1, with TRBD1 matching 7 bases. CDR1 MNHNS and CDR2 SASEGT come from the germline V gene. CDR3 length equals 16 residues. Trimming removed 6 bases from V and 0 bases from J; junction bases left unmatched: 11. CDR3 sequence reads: CASSTTDRDGSYEQYF. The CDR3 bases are TGTGCCAGCAGCACGACCGACAGGGATGGCTCCTACGAGCAGTACTTC.

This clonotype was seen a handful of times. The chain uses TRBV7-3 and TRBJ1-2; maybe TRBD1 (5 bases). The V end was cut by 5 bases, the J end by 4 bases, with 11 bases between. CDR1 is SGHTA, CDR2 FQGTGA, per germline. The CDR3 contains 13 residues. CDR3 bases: TGTGCCAGCAGCCCGAGACAGACCTATGGCTACACCTTC. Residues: CASSPRQTYGYTF.

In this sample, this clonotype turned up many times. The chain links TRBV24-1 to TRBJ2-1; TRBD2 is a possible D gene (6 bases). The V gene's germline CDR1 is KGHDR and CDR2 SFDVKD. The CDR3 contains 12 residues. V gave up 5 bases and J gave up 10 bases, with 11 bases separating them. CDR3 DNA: TGTGCCACCAGTGGTCGGGAGACCGAGCAGTTCTTC. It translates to CATSGRETEQFF.

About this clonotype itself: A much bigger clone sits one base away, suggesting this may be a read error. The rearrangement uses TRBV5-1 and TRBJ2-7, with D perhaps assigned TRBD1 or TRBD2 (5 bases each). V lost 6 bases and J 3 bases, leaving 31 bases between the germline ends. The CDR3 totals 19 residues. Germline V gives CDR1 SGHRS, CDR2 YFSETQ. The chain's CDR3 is CASNYLPPNLIRDGYEQYF. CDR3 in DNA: TGCGCCAGCAACTATCTCCCCCCGAATCTGATAAGGGACGGCTACGAGCAGTACTTC. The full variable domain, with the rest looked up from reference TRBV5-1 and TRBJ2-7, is KAGVTQTPRYLIKTRGQQVTLSCSPISGHRSVSWYQQTPGQGLQFLFEYFSETQRNKGNFPGRFSGRQFSNSRSEMNVSTLELGDSALYLCASNYLPPNLIRDGYEQYFGPGTRLTVT.